These 26 T cell receptor beta chains originate from one sample sequenced in a study of blood T cells in healthy people across ages. The authors ran a second PCR of 7 to 11 cycles using a sample-barcoded 5' primer and a J-beta primer mix. TCRdb fed the 5' RACE reads into MiXCR, producing one record per CDR3 protein. The sample lists more than 450,000 distinct CDR3 sequences; about 28% were seen once. This sample was also put to use in a study of T cells of mothers and their children.

Material: blood. All receptors come from a boy younger than 10 in good health.

Note on this clonotype: One junction end does not reproduce the germline sequence, and a read error may be involved. The genes are TRBV6-4 and TRBJ2-7; 11 nucleotides line up with TRBD1. CDR3 length: 16 residues. Germline V CDR1 and CDR2: MRHNA, SNTAGT. The CDR3 DNA reads as TGTGCCAGCAGAGGACAGGGGGCAGTTGGAGGCTACGAACAGTACTTC. As protein: CASRGQGAVGGYEQYF.

Comments on this clonotype: Sequence at one end of the junction differs from germline and may be a read error. The V call is TRBV6-5, the J call TRBJ2-2; D may be TRBD1 or TRBD2 (5 bases each). CDR1 and CDR2 (germline): MNHEY, SVGAGI. This CDR3 comprises 13 residues. The DNA of the CDR3 is TGTGCCAGCAGTTGGACATGGACCGGGGAGTTGTTTTTT. Protein sequence: CASSWTWTGELFF.

This clonotype was counted many times. The rearrangement joins TRBV20-1 to TRBJ2-3, with 9 bases fitting TRBD2. The germline V gene encodes CDR1 DFQATT and CDR2 SNEGSKA (reference sequence). The CDR3 is made up of 19 amino acids. The V and J ends lost 0 bases and 2 bases, in that order; junction bases with no gene match: 15. The DNA for the CDR3 is TGCAGTGCTAGAGATTTTAATAGGGCGGGAGGGAGGAACACAGATACGCAGTATTTT. Amino acid sequence: CSARDFNRAGGRNTDTQYF.

This clonotype came up once. This rearrangement joins TRBV5-1 to TRBJ1-3; possible D gene TRBD1, 5 bases. V gave up 4 bases and J gave up 4 bases, with 18 bases separating them. The CDR3 has 16 residues. The V gene's germline CDR1 is SGHRS and CDR2 YFSETQ. CDR3 sequence: CASSPGTGSLGNTIYF. CDR3 DNA sequence: TGCGCCAGCAGCCCCGGGACGGGCTCTCTGGGAAACACCATATATTTT.

This clonotype was seen only a few times. V and J are TRBV6-4 and TRBJ2-5; D perhaps matches TRBD2 (6 bases). V lost 5 bases and J 7 bases, leaving 17 bases between the germline ends. The CDR3 loop spans 14 amino acids. Germline V lookup: CDR1 MRHNA, CDR2 SNTAGT. The CDR3 bases are TGTGCCAGCAGTCTGAGGTGGCGGGACGGGACCCAGTACTTC. Translated: CASSLRWRDGTQYF.

This clonotype occurred a few times. The CDR3: CSAFQQGFGYTF. The CDR3 nucleotides read TGCAGTGCTTTCCAACAGGGTTTTGGCTACACCTTC. The J gene is TRBJ1-2, the V gene TRBV20-1; D is perhaps TRBD1 (6 bases). Trimming removed 5 bases from V and 7 bases from J, with 14 bases in between. CDR3 length: 12 residues. The germline V gene has CDR1 DFQATT and CDR2 SNEGSKA (reference sequence).

Comments on this clonotype: One junction end disagrees with the germline gene, perhaps due to a read error. The chain couples TRBV27 to TRBJ1-1; TRBD1 is a possible D gene (5 bases). This CDR3 has 14 amino acids. Germline V gene sequence: CDR1 MNHEY, CDR2 SMNVEV (reference sequence). The CDR3 DNA is TGTGCCAGCAGTTTGGTACAGGAGAACACTGTAGCTTTCTTT. As protein: CASSLVQENTVAFF.

Details on this clonotype: A read error is likely, as this CDR3 ends without the conserved phenylalanine or tryptophan. The chain couples TRBV20-1 to TRBJ2-5; maybe TRBD2 (5 bases). Germline V CDR1 and CDR2: DFQATT, SNEGSKA (reference sequence). The CDR3 is 17 residues long. The V end lost 4 bases, the J end lost 4 bases, and 25 bases lay between the germline ends. This chain's CDR3 is CSANDLRQRNFLETQYS. DNA of the CDR3: TGCAGTGCTAACGACTTGAGGCAGCGGAACTTTCTAGAGACCCAGTACTCC.

The chain combines TRBV2 with TRBJ2-2, with D perhaps matching TRBD1 (5 bases). Germline values: CDR1 SNHLY, CDR2 FYNNEI. The V end was cut by 3 bases, the J end by 3 bases, with 14 bases between. The CDR3 runs to 16 residues. The CDR3 here is CASSDFQGWDTGELFF. As DNA, the CDR3 is TGTGCCAGCAGTGATTTCCAGGGTTGGGACACCGGGGAGCTGTTTTTT.

This clonotype has more than one count but fewer than ten. The V call is TRBV20-1, the J call TRBJ1-1; D is unresolved. Between the trimmed V and J ends, which lost 0 bases and 3 bases, there was a span of 14 bases. This CDR3 contains 15 residues. In germline, CDR1 is DFQATT, CDR2 SNEGSKA (reference sequence). The CDR3 DNA reads TGCAGTGCTAGAGAAGATGAGGGTGAGGACACTGAAGCTTTCTTT. Translating gives CSAREDEGEDTEAFF.

The chain uses TRBV25-1 and TRBJ2-5, with D unresolved. The assigned J gene may be wrong: the sequence end matches TRBJ2-7 better. CDR3 size: 13 residues. Germline values: CDR1 MGHDK, CDR2 SYGVNS. As DNA, the CDR3 is TGTGCCAGCAGTCCCGGGTCATTCTACGAGCAGTACTTC. This codes for CASSPGSFYEQYF.

CDR3 sequence (DNA): TGTGCCAGCAGCCAAGATATAAGAACGGGGGGGTACAATGAGCAGTTCTTC. This sequence encodes CASSQDIRTGGYNEQFF. The chain links TRBV4-2 to TRBJ2-1; 8 nucleotides align to TRBD2. Germline V lookup: CDR1 LGHNA, CDR2 YNFKEQ. This CDR3 contains 17 residues. V gave up 0 bases and J gave up 4 bases; unmatched junction bases: 8.

This sequence joins TRBV3-1 and TRBJ2-1; TRBD2 is a possible D gene (6 bases). V gave up 4 bases and J gave up 3 bases, with 13 bases separating them. The CDR3 extends over 15 amino acids. Germline CDR1 is LGHDT and CDR2 is YNNKEL (reference sequence). CDR3 sequence (DNA): TGTGCCAGCAGCCCGTCGACTAGTATCTACAATGAGCAGTTCTTC. Residues: CASSPSTSIYNEQFF.

This clonotype was seen a handful of times. The chain links TRBV12-3 or TRBV12-4 to TRBJ2-7; TRBD2 matches 9 bases. This CDR3 spans 15 amino acids. V lost 3 bases and J lost 3; bases outside the gene matches: 6. The CDR3 protein is CASSFALAGNYEQYF. The CDR3 nucleotides are TGTGCCAGCAGTTTTGCCCTAGCGGGAAACTACGAGCAGTACTTC.

The chain recombines TRBV25-1 with TRBJ2-1; 8 positions match TRBD1. The J call is in doubt because the DNA end fits TRBJ2-7 better. Germline V gene lookup returns CDR1 MGHDK and CDR2 SYGVNS. CDR3 length: 14 residues. CDR3 sequence (DNA): TGTGCCAGCAGTGAATCCGCAGGGGGCGGCGAGCAGTACTTC. Translated, it gives CASSESAGGGEQYF.

V usage is TRBV3-1 and J usage is TRBJ2-5; 9 bases align to TRBD1. Gene TRBJ2-1 matches the end of the DNA better, so the J call may be wrong. CDR1 is LGHDT and CDR2 is YNNKEL in the germline V gene (reference sequence). The CDR3 spans 17 residues. Here the CDR3 DNA reads TGTGCCAGCAGACAAACAGGGGGCTGGAACTACTACAATGAGCAGTTCTTC. Its translation is CASRQTGGWNYYNEQFF.

The gene calls are TRBV11-2 and TRBJ1-2, with unresolved D. Trimming took off 1 base at V and 5 bases at J, with 14 bases between the two ends. Germline V gene sequence: CDR1 SGHAT, CDR2 FQNNGV. This CDR3 has 15 amino acids. The CDR3: CASSLVSGPPYGYTF. The DNA of the CDR3 is TGTGCCAGCAGCTTAGTTTCAGGACCGCCGTATGGCTACACCTTC. Together with reference TRBV11-2 and TRBJ1-2, the CDR3 gives the full variable domain: EAGVAQSPRYKIIEKRQSVAFWCNPISGHATLYWYQQILGQGPKLLIQFQNNGVVDDSQLPKDRFSAERLKGVDSTLKIQPAKLEDSAVYLCASSLVSGPPYGYTFGSGTRLTVV.

The rearrangement uses TRBV6-5 and TRBJ2-3; 10 bases fit TRBD2. Per the germline V gene, CDR1 is MNHEY and CDR2 is SVGAGI. V was clipped by 2 bases and J by 6 bases; unmatched bases: 2. The CDR3 sequence is 14 residues long. Here the CDR3 reads CASSYRLAGDTQYF. CDR3 DNA sequence: TGTGCCAGCAGTTACAGACTAGCGGGTGATACGCAGTATTTT.

This clonotype was recorded a few times. This sequence joins TRBV7-9 and TRBJ1-1; D is possibly TRBD1 (5 bases). The CDR3 contains 12 residues. Germline V lookup: CDR1 SEHNR, CDR2 FQNEAQ (reference sequence). Trimming pared 8 bases from V and 6 bases from J, leaving 13 bases between. The DNA for the CDR3 is TGTGCCAGCTTTGGGGGGGGAGCTGAAGCTTTCTTT. Translating gives CASFGGGAEAFF. The full variable domain, in which reference TRBV7-9 and TRBJ1-1 provide the parts outside the CDR3, is DTGVSQNPRHKITKRGQNVTFRCDPISEHNRLYWYRQTLGQGPEFLTYFQNEAQLEKSRLLSDRFSAERPKGSFSTLEIQRTEQGDSAMYLCASFGGGAEAFFGQGTRLTVV.

This clonotype has only one observation. The gene calls are TRBV6-5 and TRBJ1-1, with 10 bases fitting TRBD1. Germline-derived CDR1 and CDR2 are MNHEY and SVGAGI. The CDR3 covers 15 residues. Trimming removed 2 bases from V and 4 bases from J; junction bases left unmatched: 4. As DNA, the CDR3 is TGTGCCAGCAGTTACCTCGGACAGGGGGGCACTGAAGCTTTCTTT. It translates to CASSYLGQGGTEAFF.

J is TRBJ2-7 and V is TRBV12-3 or TRBV12-4; maybe TRBD2 (6 bases). This CDR3 region has 14 residues. V shed 4 bases and J shed 2 bases, with 12 bases lying between them. The CDR3 DNA sequence: TGTGCCAGCAGTTGGGACTTAATTGCCTACGAGCAGTACTTC. Its protein is CASSWDLIAYEQYF.

Note on this clonotype: One end of the junction does not line up with germline, which may come from a read error. J is TRBJ2-2 and V is TRBV30, with 10 bases that match TRBD2. The CDR3 has 15 residues. From germline, CDR1 is GTSNPN and CDR2 SVGIG (reference sequence). The CDR3 protein is CAWSPLAGHTGKLFF. The CDR3 DNA is TGTGCCTGGAGTCCACTAGCGGGACACACCGGGAAGCTGTTTTTT.

This clonotype was detected ten times or more. V is TRBV10-3 and J is TRBJ1-6; a weak D match, TRBD1 (6 bases). V was shortened by 7 bases and J by 7 bases, with 11 bases between the two germline ends. CDR1 and CDR2 from the germline V gene are ENHRY and SYGVKD. The CDR3 is 13 amino acids. The CDR3 DNA follows: TGTGCCATCAACCGGGACACCAATTCACCCCTCCACTTT. It encodes CAINRDTNSPLHF.

This clonotype was counted a few times. V and J are TRBV11-2 and TRBJ2-7; possibly TRBD1 for D (5 bases). This CDR3 spans 15 amino acids. Trimming removed 2 bases at V and 0 bases at J, with 11 bases between. Germline loops: CDR1 SGHAT, CDR2 FQNNGV. Here the CDR3 reads CASSLLAGNSYEQYF. The CDR3 DNA sequence: TGTGCCAGCAGCTTACTCGCAGGGAACTCCTACGAGCAGTACTTC.

This chain connects TRBV7-9 to TRBJ2-7; D possibly corresponds to TRBD2 (5 bases). Germline V gives CDR1 SEHNR, CDR2 FQNEAQ (reference sequence). V was pared by 2 bases and J by 2 bases, with 16 bases between. This CDR3 contains 16 residues. CDR3 sequence (DNA): TGTGCCAGCAGCTTAAAACTTGGCCGGGGTGCCTACGAGCAGTACTTC. Residues: CASSLKLGRGAYEQYF.

The CDR3 DNA follows: TGCGCCAGCAGCCAAGATGTGGGCTGGGGCTACACCTTC. The encoded protein is CASSQDVGWGYTF. The chain uses TRBV5-1 and TRBJ1-2; D uncertain. The CDR3 contains 13 residues. V lost 4 bases and J 8 bases, leaving 15 bases between the germline ends. Germline V lookup: CDR1 SGHRS, CDR2 YFSETQ.